Below, 28 T cell receptor beta chains from the same sample are listed, as sequenced in a study of shared clonotypes between healthy human individuals. The method was immunoSEQ multiplex PCR; TCRdb's version includes in-frame clones alone and lacks a portion of them. The sample holds approximately 2.5 million clones, over 85% seen once. Source material: naive CD4+ T cells sorted from blood. Specified subset: CD45RA+ positively selected. These receptors all come from a man aged 18 to 29 in good health.

V is TRBV5-1 and J is TRBJ1-1; D ambiguous. V was clipped by 0 bases and J by 3 bases, with 12 bases between them. This CDR3 contains 15 residues. Germline values: CDR1 SGHRS, CDR2 YFSETQ. Written as DNA, the CDR3 is TGCGCCAGCAGCTTGGGTCTCACGGGGTACACTGAAGCTTTCTTT. As protein: CASSLGLTGYTEAFF.

This chain links TRBV18 with TRBJ1-5, with 10 bases identical to TRBD1. V was pared by 3 bases and J by 4 bases, with 9 bases of the junction left unmatched. The CDR3 length is 17 residues. Germline loops: CDR1 KGHSH, CDR2 LQKENI. The CDR3 loop is CASSPVLGTGDNQPQHF. DNA of the CDR3: TGTGCCAGCTCACCGGTACTCGGGACAGGGGATAATCAGCCCCAGCATTTT. Looking up the rest from reference TRBV18 and TRBJ1-5 gives the full variable domain: NAGVMQNPRHLVRRRGQEARLRCSPMKGHSHVYWYRQLPEEGLKFMVYLQKENIIDESGMPKERFSAEFPKEGPSILRIQQVVRGDSAAYFCASSPVLGTGDNQPQHFGDGTRLSIL.

As for this clone: The same CDR3 can be traced to other DNA sequences in this sample. The chain is built from TRBV12-5 and TRBJ2-7; D is possibly TRBD1 or TRBD2 (5 bases each). This CDR3 is 13 amino acids long. Trimming removed 5 bases at V and 4 bases at J, with 12 bases between. Germline assignment: CDR1 LGHNT and CDR2 FRNRAP. The CDR3 is CASGPSGTYEQYF. In DNA form, the CDR3 reads TGTGCTAGTGGTCCCTCCGGGACGTACGAGCAGTACTTC.

In its sample, this clone was seen once. CDR3 in amino acids: CASSLEGVGNTIYF. The CDR3 DNA follows: TGCGCCAGCAGCTTGGAAGGGGTCGGAAACACCATATATTTT. The chain has TRBV5-1 and TRBJ1-3; possible D gene TRBD1, 5 bases. This CDR3 has 14 amino acids. The germline V gene has CDR1 SGHRS and CDR2 YFSETQ. Trimming removed 0 bases from V and 4 bases from J, with 8 bases in between.

This chain uses TRBV6-1 with TRBJ1-6; TRBD1 agrees at 7 bases. CDR1 is MNHNS, CDR2 SASEGT, per germline. With V trimmed by 6 bases and J by 5 bases, 4 bases remained unmatched. This CDR3 region has 14 residues. DNA for the CDR3: TGTGCCAGCAGCTACAGGGGAAATAATTCACCCCTCCACTTT. Its protein is CASSYRGNNSPLHF.

V is TRBV10-3 and J is TRBJ2-2, with TRBD2 matching 8 bases. Germline V gene data show CDR1 as ENHRY and CDR2 as SYGVKD. V lost 2 bases, J lost 0 bases, and 14 bases stayed unmatched. This CDR3 is built from 20 residues. The CDR3 loop is CAISEVLRGAVGTNTGELFF. The CDR3 DNA is TGTGCCATCAGTGAGGTGTTGCGGGGGGCGGTAGGGACGAACACCGGGGAGCTGTTTTTT.

The chain links TRBV10-3 to TRBJ1-1; D unclear. Trimming took 6 bases from V and 0 from J, leaving 14 bases between them. The CDR3 is made up of 15 amino acids. Germline CDR1 and CDR2: ENHRY and SYGVKD. The DNA of the CDR3 is TGTGCCATCAGGGAAGTGGCAGGCATGAACACTGAAGCTTTCTTT. Its translation: CAIREVAGMNTEAFF.

The genes are TRBV6-1 and TRBJ2-7; D is possibly TRBD2 (5 bases). Looked up from germline, CDR1 is MNHNS and CDR2 is SASEGT. V was trimmed by 8 bases and J by 4 bases, leaving 15 bases between them. This CDR3 is 13 amino acids long. The CDR3 is CASAAEGRYEQYF. The CDR3 DNA is TGTGCCAGCGCCGCAGAGGGTCGGTACGAGCAGTACTTC.

The chain joins TRBV11-3 to TRBJ2-7; perhaps TRBD2 as D (5 bases). CDR3 length: 14 residues. Germline CDR1 reads SGHNT; CDR2 reads YENEEA. V shed 5 bases and J shed 4 bases, with 15 bases lying between them. The CDR3 loop reads CASSPGIGVYEQYF. CDR3 nucleotide sequence: TGTGCCAGCAGCCCGGGGATCGGAGTGTACGAGCAGTACTTC.

The chain couples TRBV18 to TRBJ2-3; D may be TRBD1 (5 bases). Germline lookup yields CDR1 KGHSH and CDR2 LQKENI. V dropped 4 bases and J dropped 6 bases, with 11 bases sitting between them. The CDR3 is 13 residues long. This CDR3 is CASSRGAPDTQYF. The CDR3 bases are TGTGCCAGCTCACGGGGCGCACCGGATACGCAGTATTTT.

This rearrangement joins TRBV30 to TRBJ2-5; D unclear. This CDR3 spans 16 amino acids. Germline CDR1 is GTSNPN and CDR2 is SVGIG (reference sequence). Between the trimmed V and J ends, which lost 0 bases and 1 base, there was a span of 15 bases. The DNA for the CDR3 is TGTGCCTGGAGTGTATCTACGTTGGGCGTCCAAGAGACCCAGTACTTC. As protein: CAWSVSTLGVQETQYF.

The rearrangement uses TRBV5-4 and TRBJ2-7; 9 nucleotides match TRBD1. J lost 4 bases, V lost 0 bases, and 8 bases had no gene match. This CDR3 comprises 16 residues. From germline, CDR1 is SGHNT and CDR2 YYREEE (reference sequence). The CDR3 DNA reads TGTGCCAGCAGCTTGGAGATTGGGACAGGGACATACGAGCAGTACTTC. Translating it yields CASSLEIGTGTYEQYF.

The chain couples TRBV6-6 to TRBJ2-7; 11 bases align to TRBD2. Germline V gives CDR1 MNHNY, CDR2 SVGAGI (reference sequence). CDR3 size: 16 residues. V dropped 5 bases and J dropped 4; count of bases not matched to a gene: 10. The CDR3 spells CASSPKGLAGGYEQYF. In DNA form, the CDR3 reads TGTGCCAGCAGTCCCAAGGGGCTAGCGGGGGGTTACGAGCAGTACTTC.

This clone was observed a few times. Other DNA sequences in the same sample also yield this CDR3. The CDR3, as DNA: TGTGCCAGCAGCTTAGTGAGGAACACTGAAGCTTTCTTT. As protein: CASSLVRNTEAFF. J is TRBJ1-1 and V is TRBV7-8; no clear D gene. V lost 1 base, J lost 1 base, and 4 bases lay in between. CDR1 and CDR2 (germline): SGHVS, FQNEAQ. The CDR3 loop spans 13 amino acids.

This clone was counted once. The same CDR3 can be traced to other DNA sequences in this sample. J is TRBJ1-5 and V is TRBV28, with 8 bases aligning to TRBD1. The CDR3 runs 15 residues. Trimming at V came to 6 bases and at J to 3 bases, leaving 7 bases not matched to a gene. CDR1 MDHEN and CDR2 SYDVKM come from the germline V gene. Here the CDR3 DNA reads TGTGCCAGCAGCCTCGGGACAGGTTTCAATCAGCCCCAGCATTTT. This gives the protein CASSLGTGFNQPQHF.

A remark on this clone: Other DNA sequences in the same sample also yield this CDR3. The rearrangement uses TRBV19 and TRBJ2-3, with 8 bases fitting TRBD2. Looked up from germline, CDR1 is LNHDA and CDR2 is SQIVND (reference sequence). The CDR3 loop spans 15 amino acids. With V trimmed by 4 bases and J by 4 bases, 7 bases remained unmatched. The CDR3 DNA follows: TGTGCCAGTAGTACCACTAGCGGAGGGGCAGATACGCAGTATTTT. Amino acid sequence: CASSTTSGGADTQYF.

The gene calls are TRBV25-1 and TRBJ1-2, with D possibly matching TRBD1 (6 bases). The germline CDR1 and CDR2 sequences are MGHDK and SYGVNS. This CDR3 is 16 amino acids long. Between the trimmed V and J ends, which lost 3 bases and 1 base, there was a span of 15 bases. The CDR3 DNA follows: TGTGCCAGCAGTGACGCGAAACAGGGCCATAACTATGGCTACACCTTC. It translates to CASSDAKQGHNYGYTF.

The chain has TRBV5-4 and TRBJ2-5; either TRBD1 or TRBD2 may supply D (6 bases each). Germline CDR1 reads SGHNT; CDR2 reads YYREEE (reference sequence). The ends were cut back, 1 base at V and 1 base at J, with 11 bases in the middle. The CDR3 consists of 15 residues. Here the CDR3 DNA reads TGTGCCAGCAGCTTGCCGAGGGGGGCCCAAGAGACCCAGTACTTC. Translating it yields CASSLPRGAQETQYF.

The chain uses TRBV9 and TRBJ2-1; TRBD1 matches 9 bases. The junction had 11 bases not matched to a gene; V was cut back by 4 bases and J by 6 bases. The CDR3 covers 16 residues. Germline assignment: CDR1 SGDLS and CDR2 YYNGEE. As DNA, the CDR3 is TGTGCCAGCAGCCCCGACCCGGGACAGGGAGTCAATGAGCAGTTCTTC. It translates to CASSPDPGQGVNEQFF.

The chain recombines TRBV7-2 with TRBJ1-1; D might be TRBD1 (5 bases). The CDR3 contains 15 residues. Between the trimmed V and J ends, which lost 4 bases and 1 base, there was a span of 13 bases. Per germline, CDR1 SGHTA and CDR2 FQGNSA. The CDR3 sequence: CASSSGRGRNTEAFF. In DNA form, the CDR3 reads TGTGCCAGCAGCTCGGGGCGCGGAAGGAACACTGAAGCTTTCTTT.

V is TRBV10-2 and J is TRBJ1-4; D uncertain. The CDR3 has 13 amino acids. V was cut by 5 bases and J by 4 bases, with 8 bases left in between. Germline assignment: CDR1 WSHSY and CDR2 SAAADI. CDR3 sequence: CASSSLLNEKLFF. CDR3 in DNA: TGCGCCAGCAGTTCGCTGCTTAATGAAAAACTGTTTTTT.

Remarks on this clone: This sample includes further DNA sequences coding for the same CDR3. The chain couples TRBV7-2 to TRBJ2-5, with 9 bases matching TRBD1. The J segment lost 1 base and the V segment lost 5 bases, leaving 2 bases of the junction unmatched. The CDR3 totals 14 residues. Germline V gene data show CDR1 as SGHTA and CDR2 as FQGNSA. In nucleotides, the CDR3 is TGTGCCAGCAGCCAACAGGGGGCCCAAGAGACCCAGTACTTC. It specifies CASSQQGAQETQYF.

This sequence joins TRBV19 and TRBJ1-5; D is ambiguous. The CDR3 is 14 amino acids. Germline CDR1 LNHDA, CDR2 SQIVND (reference sequence). V lost 5 bases and J lost 4, with 12 bases in between. The CDR3: CASSRTGLNQPQHF. In nucleotides, the CDR3 is TGTGCCAGTAGTCGAACGGGTCTGAATCAGCCCCAGCATTTT.

The rearrangement links TRBV5-4 to TRBJ1-2; 7 nucleotides align to TRBD1. Germline assignment: CDR1 SGHNT and CDR2 YYREEE (reference sequence). This CDR3 spans 14 amino acids. With V trimmed by 1 base and J by 6 bases, 6 bases remained unmatched. Written as DNA, the CDR3 is TGTGCCAGCAGCTTGTACGACAGGGCTCATGGCTACACCTTC. This translates into CASSLYDRAHGYTF.

The V gene is TRBV4-2, the J gene TRBJ2-7, with a weak D call TRBD1 (6 bases). Germline V gene lookup returns CDR1 LGHNA and CDR2 YNFKEQ. The CDR3 has 15 residues. The germline V and J ends were trimmed by 1 base and 2 bases, with 12 bases remaining between them. The CDR3 sequence is CASSQVSGQPYEQYF. CDR3 sequence (DNA): TGTGCCAGCAGCCAAGTCTCGGGACAACCCTACGAGCAGTACTTC.

Notes on this clone: The same CDR3 also results from other DNA sequences found in this sample. The chain carries TRBV2 and TRBJ2-7, with a tentative D call TRBD1 (5 bases). Germline CDR1 reads SNHLY; CDR2 reads FYNNEI. This CDR3 has 14 amino acids. Between the trimmed V and J ends, which lost 3 bases and 3 bases, there was a span of 12 bases. CDR3 loop: CASSEGQIYYEQYF. In nucleotides, the CDR3 is TGTGCCAGCAGTGAGGGGCAGATTTACTACGAGCAGTACTTC. Variable domain in full (rest from reference TRBV2 and TRBJ2-7): EPEVTQTPSHQVTQMGQEVILRCVPISNHLYFYWYRQILGQKVEFLVSFYNNEISEKSEIFDDQFSVERPDGSNFTLKIRSTKLEDSAMYFCASSEGQIYYEQYFGPGTRLTVT.

The chain uses TRBV5-1 and TRBJ1-6; 9 bases fit TRBD1. The trim removed 4 bases at V and 10 bases at J, leaving 9 bases unmatched. From germline, CDR1 is SGHRS and CDR2 YFSETQ. This CDR3 is built from 15 residues. The CDR3: CASSAGTGGGSPLHF. CDR3 sequence (DNA): TGCGCCAGCAGCGCGGGAACAGGGGGCGGCTCACCCCTCCACTTT. Drawing the rest from reference TRBV5-1 and TRBJ1-6, the complete variable domain is KAGVTQTPRYLIKTRGQQVTLSCSPISGHRSVSWYQQTPGQGLQFLFEYFSETQRNKGNFPGRFSGRQFSNSRSEMNVSTLELGDSALYLCASSAGTGGGSPLHFGNGTRLTVT.

This chain uses TRBV5-4 with TRBJ1-1; D gene uncertain. The ends were cut back, 0 bases at V and 3 bases at J, with 6 bases in the middle. Germline CDR1 SGHNT, CDR2 YYREEE (reference sequence). CDR3 length: 13 residues. The CDR3 nucleotides read TGTGCCAGCAGCTTGGGGAAGTACACTGAAGCTTTCTTT. Its translation: CASSLGKYTEAFF.